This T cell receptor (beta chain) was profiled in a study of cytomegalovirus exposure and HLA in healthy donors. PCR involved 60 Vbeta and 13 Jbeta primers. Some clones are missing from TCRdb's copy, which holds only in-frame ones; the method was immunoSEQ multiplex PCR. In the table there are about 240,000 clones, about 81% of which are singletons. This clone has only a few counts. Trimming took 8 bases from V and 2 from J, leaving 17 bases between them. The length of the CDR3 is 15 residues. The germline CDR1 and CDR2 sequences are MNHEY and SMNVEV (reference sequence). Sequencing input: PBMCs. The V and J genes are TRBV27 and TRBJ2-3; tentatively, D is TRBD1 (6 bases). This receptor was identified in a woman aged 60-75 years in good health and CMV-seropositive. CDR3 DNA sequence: TGTGCCAGCGCCGACCAGGGGACGATCACAGATACGCAGTATTTT. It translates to CASADQGTITDTQYF.